This T cell receptor beta chain emerged from a study of blood T cell repertoires in COVID-19. Whole-study context: Whether acute or convalescent, the COVID-19 samples came from the United States, Italy and Spain. Sources were T cells, B-cell-depleted T cells, or PBMCs; the material itself was cDNA or gDNA.

This CDR3 comprises 13 residues. V dropped 11 bases and J dropped 1 base, with 14 bases sitting between them. Per the germline V gene, CDR1 is MNHEY and CDR2 is SVGAGI. Study members were between about 18 and 100 years old and lived in roughly 24 US regions. Cohort 3 donors were reported recovered after two negative PCRs, clearance, or symptom resolution. The protocol was immunoSEQ multiplex PCR, while the TCRdb copy is restricted to in-frame clones and leaves out a portion. The repertoire includes over 200,000 clones, around nine tenths of them detected once, and under 14% sits in the top ten. The sequence derives from a man aged 30 to 45 who had recovered from COVID-19. This rearrangement joins TRBV6-5 to TRBJ1-1; no clear D gene. Sequencing was done on a sample of PBMCs or T cells enriched from blood (not recorded which). The CDR3, as DNA: TGTGCCGTATGGACCGGAGGGAACACTGAAGCTTTCTTT. This translates into CAVWTGGNTEAFF.